This TCR beta chain appears in the sequencing data of a study of early T cells in non-severe SARS-CoV-2 infection. Via MiXCR, TCRdb re-called the 5' RACE reads, giving one row per CDR3 protein. The sample has tens of thousands of distinct CDR3 sequences, roughly an eighth seen once; the top ten hold around 7%. Germline lookup yields CDR1 KGHDR and CDR2 SFDVKD. The CDR3 consists of 15 residues. V was clipped by 2 bases and J by 7 bases, with 13 bases between them. This clonotype was counted ten times or more. This TCR derives from an adult who was a healthcare worker with PCR-confirmed SARS-CoV-2 infection or an uninfected control (not recorded which). This chain links TRBV24-1 with TRBJ2-2; D could derive from TRBD1 or TRBD2 (5 bases each). The sample was whole blood. The CDR3: CATSDSGAAVGELFF. CDR3 coding DNA: TGTGCCACCAGTGATTCCGGGGCCGCGGTCGGGGAGCTGTTTTTT.